One T cell receptor (beta chain) is described in this entry. Sequenced by immunoSEQ multiplex PCR; TCRdb stores in-frame clones only, minus some. The sample carries more than 15,000 clones, 80% to 85% recorded once. This sample was included in a study of T cell changes during pregnancy in multiple sclerosis. The source material was CD8+ T cells from peripheral blood mononuclear cells, sampled in the third trimester of pregnancy. The clonotype comes from a female donor in good health, enrolled as a control in a pregnancy study.

The CDR3 bases are TGTGCCAGCAGCACCAATCGACAGGGTTCACTGGACGAGCAGTTCTTC. Its translation: CASSTNRQGSLDEQFF. The chain has TRBV7-9 and TRBJ2-1; 7 bases fit TRBD1. The CDR3 consists of 16 residues. With V trimmed by 5 bases and J by 10 bases, 17 bases remained unmatched. Germline V lookup: CDR1 SEHNR, CDR2 FQNEAQ (reference sequence).